The 9 T cell receptor beta chains below were found in one sample sequenced in a study of blood T cell repertoires in COVID-19. Sequencing was performed with immunoSEQ multiplex PCR; in TCRdb, only in-frame clones are kept and a portion is missing. Of approximately 52,000 clones listed, about 86% are singletons. Material for sequencing was peripheral blood. The receptor set was obtained from a man between 60 and 75 years old with acute or convalescent COVID-19.

The rearrangement uses TRBV5-4 and TRBJ2-7; TRBD1 aligns across 9 bases. CDR1 is SGHNT and CDR2 is YYREEE in the germline V gene (reference sequence). This CDR3 contains 15 residues. The J segment lost 3 bases and the V segment lost 4 bases, leaving 8 bases of the junction unmatched. The CDR3 protein is CASSRQGQGDYEQYF. CDR3 sequence (DNA): TGTGCCAGCAGCCGTCAGGGACAGGGAGACTACGAGCAGTACTTC.

The rearrangement uses TRBV7-9 and TRBJ2-7; 13 bases line up with TRBD2. The CDR3 loop spans 16 amino acids. The ends lost 4 bases at V and 4 bases at J; junction bases unmatched: 7. The V gene's germline CDR1 is SEHNR and CDR2 FQNEAQ (reference sequence). As DNA, the CDR3 is TGTGCCAGCAGCTCCCATGGACTAGCGGGAGCATACGAGCAGTACTTC. It is translated as CASSSHGLAGAYEQYF.

The chain recombines TRBV5-8 with TRBJ1-5; TRBD1 agrees at 10 bases. The CDR3 covers 17 residues. CDR1 and CDR2 (germline): SGHTS, YDEGEE. V was pared by 4 bases and J by 3 bases, with 10 bases of the junction left unmatched. The CDR3 DNA follows: TGTGCCAGCAGCACCTTTACCGGGACAGGGGTCAATCAGCCCCAGCATTTT. Translation gives CASSTFTGTGVNQPQHF.

V usage is TRBV5-4 and J usage is TRBJ1-5, with 12 positions matching TRBD1. This CDR3 has 19 amino acids. The junction had 11 bases not matched to a gene; V was cut back by 4 bases and J by 0 bases. CDR1 is SGHNT and CDR2 is YYREEE in the germline V gene (reference sequence). The CDR3 nucleotides are TGTGCCAGCAGCATCTCCGGGACAGGGGGCTCCCTTAGCAATCAGCCCCAGCATTTT. It specifies CASSISGTGGSLSNQPQHF.

The chain uses TRBV6-6 and TRBJ2-2; TRBD2 matches at 10 bases. Per the germline V gene, CDR1 is MNHNY and CDR2 is SVGAGI (reference sequence). The CDR3 covers 17 residues. V shed 5 bases and J 4 bases; nucleotides not matched to a gene: 10. CDR3 sequence: CASSHDTGTSATGELFF. The CDR3 DNA sequence: TGTGCCAGCAGTCACGATACCGGGACTAGCGCCACCGGGGAGCTGTTTTTT.

This chain links TRBV28 with TRBJ2-1, with D perhaps matching TRBD1 (5 bases). Germline values: CDR1 MDHEN, CDR2 SYDVKM. With 5 bases removed from V and 0 bases from J, the gap between germline ends came to 11 bases. The CDR3 runs 15 residues. The chain's CDR3 is CASSLTVGSYNEQFF. CDR3 nucleotide sequence: TGTGCCAGCAGTCTGACAGTAGGCTCCTACAATGAGCAGTTCTTC.

The genes are TRBV28 and TRBJ2-4; D ambiguous. Trimming shortened V by 7 bases and J by 6 bases, and 13 bases separated the two germline ends. Per the germline V gene, CDR1 is MDHEN and CDR2 is SYDVKM. The CDR3 contains 13 residues. CDR3 region: CASKEQLRNIQYF. CDR3 sequence (DNA): TGTGCCAGCAAGGAACAGCTAAGAAACATTCAGTACTTC.

V gene TRBV28 combines with J gene TRBJ1-3; a possible D gene is TRBD1 (5 bases). The ends were cut back, 2 bases at V and 0 bases at J, with 17 bases in the middle. Looked up from germline, CDR1 is MDHEN and CDR2 is SYDVKM. The CDR3 spans 18 residues. This CDR3 reads CASSLPYPTDSSGNTIYF. The CDR3 DNA sequence: TGTGCCAGCAGTTTACCCTACCCGACAGATAGCTCTGGAAACACCATATATTTT.

This chain links TRBV6-4 with TRBJ2-3; no reliable D call. V was cut by 6 bases and J by 5 bases, with 12 bases left in between. CDR3 length equals 13 residues. The V gene's germline CDR1 is MRHNA and CDR2 SNTAGT. CDR3 sequence: CASSLSVGDTQYF. CDR3 bases: TGTGCCAGCAGCTTAAGCGTTGGAGATACGCAGTATTTT.